The 21 T cell receptor beta chains presented below share a single source sample, sequenced in a study of T cell repertoires in cytomegalovirus infection. Each CDR3 protein is one row after TCRdb ran MiXCR on the reads. The sample carries approximately 250,000 distinct CDR3 sequences, around 6.4% recorded once. The specimen sequenced was PBMCs. The source is a human donor in good health (CMV status not recorded). Some clones in this sample may be carry-over from other donors' samples.

At least ten counts were recorded for this clonotype. The chain combines TRBV7-9 with TRBJ2-6; 9 bases map to TRBD1. In germline, CDR1 is SEHNR, CDR2 FQNEAQ (reference sequence). The junction had 8 bases not matched to a gene; V was cut back by 5 bases and J by 0 bases. The CDR3 is 18 residues long. CDR3 sequence: CASSARTGVLSGANVLTF. In DNA, the CDR3 is TGTGCCAGCAGCGCTCGGACAGGGGTCCTCTCTGGGGCCAACGTCCTGACTTTC. Using reference TRBV7-9 and TRBJ2-6 for the parts outside the CDR3, the full variable domain is DTGVSQNPRHKITKRGQNVTFRCDPISEHNRLYWYRQTLGQGPEFLTYFQNEAQLEKSRLLSDRFSAERPKGSFSTLEIQRTEQGDSAMYLCASSARTGVLSGANVLTFGAGSRLTVL.

This clonotype was seen many times. This sequence joins TRBV6-6 and TRBJ2-7; TRBD1 aligns across 9 bases. Trimming at V came to 4 bases and at J to 5 bases, leaving 9 bases not matched to a gene. This CDR3 is 15 amino acids long. Germline loops: CDR1 MNHNY, CDR2 SVGAGI (reference sequence). In nucleotides, the CDR3 is TGTGCCAGCAGTTTCACCGGGACAGGGTTCCACGAGCAGTACTTC. Its protein product is CASSFTGTGFHEQYF.

This clonotype was counted at least ten times. The V gene is TRBV24-1, the J gene TRBJ2-3, with 9 bases fitting TRBD1. This CDR3 is 17 amino acids long. The J segment lost 1 base and the V segment lost 5 bases, leaving 9 bases of the junction unmatched. The germline gives CDR1 KGHDR, CDR2 SFDVKD. As DNA, the CDR3 is TGTGCCACCAGTGGGACAGGGGATCGATTTGGCACAGATACGCAGTATTTT. This codes for CATSGTGDRFGTDTQYF.

This clonotype occurred many times. The chain links TRBV28 to TRBJ1-2; TRBD1 matches at 7 bases. Looked up from germline, CDR1 is MDHEN and CDR2 is SYDVKM. The trim removed 2 bases at V and 4 bases at J, leaving 4 bases unmatched. The CDR3 contains 14 residues. The CDR3 reads CASSLGTDPYGYTF. CDR3 in DNA: TGTGCCAGCAGTTTAGGGACAGATCCCTATGGCTACACCTTC.

The sample holds many counts of this clonotype. The V and J genes are TRBV4-3 and TRBJ2-1; D remains ambiguous. Germline assignment: CDR1 LGHNA and CDR2 YSLEER. V was shortened by 1 base and J by 7 bases, with 8 bases between the two germline ends. This CDR3 comprises 13 residues. The CDR3 is CASSQVDQNEQFF. For the CDR3, the DNA is TGCGCCAGCAGCCAAGTGGACCAAAATGAGCAGTTCTTC.

This clonotype was counted ten times or more. The chain has TRBV7-2 and TRBJ2-6, with D possibly called TRBD1 or TRBD2 (6 bases each). Looked up from germline, CDR1 is SGHTA and CDR2 is FQGNSA. The CDR3 is 19 amino acids. V was trimmed by 5 bases and J by 0 bases, leaving 20 bases between them. The DNA for the CDR3 is TGTGCCAGCAGCCCAATACCGGGGGCCGCGGGCTCTGGGGCCAACGTCCTGACTTTC. It is translated as CASSPIPGAAGSGANVLTF. The full variable domain, its missing parts supplied by reference TRBV7-2 and TRBJ2-6, is GAGVSQSPSNKVTEKGKDVELRCDPISGHTALYWYRQSLGQGLEFLIYFQGNSAPDKSGLPSDRFSAERTGGSVSTLTIQRTQQEDSAVYLCASSPIPGAAGSGANVLTFGAGSRLTVL.

This clonotype was counted many times. This rearrangement joins TRBV12-3 or TRBV12-4 to TRBJ2-7; no definite D call. V was clipped by 0 bases and J by 5 bases, with 14 bases between them. The length of the CDR3 is 15 residues. This CDR3 is CASSLAPVEANEQYF. CDR3 sequence (DNA): TGTGCCAGCAGTTTAGCGCCGGTAGAAGCCAACGAGCAGTACTTC.

This clonotype was found many times. The chain combines TRBV7-2 with TRBJ1-1; no definite D call. Germline V gives CDR1 SGHTA, CDR2 FQGNSA. This CDR3 region has 12 residues. V lost 3 bases, J lost 8 bases, and 10 bases lay in between. Here the CDR3 reads CASSFGPTEAFF. For the CDR3, the DNA is TGTGCCAGCAGCTTCGGGCCCACCGAAGCTTTCTTT.

The chain is built from TRBV7-2 and TRBJ1-6; possibly TRBD1 for D (5 bases). Germline CDR1 and CDR2: SGHTA and FQGNSA. The CDR3 has 13 residues. V lost 3 bases and J 14 bases, leaving 14 bases between the germline ends. This CDR3 reads CASSLGTGPSLHF. The CDR3 nucleotides read TGTGCCAGCAGCTTGGGAACAGGTCCTTCCCTCCACTTT.

The sample holds a few counts of this clonotype. The CDR3 is CASSLDLDRAWGYTF. Written as DNA, the CDR3 is TGTGCCAGCAGCTTGGACCTGGACAGGGCGTGGGGCTACACCTTC. The chain is built from TRBV5-4 and TRBJ1-2; TRBD1 agrees at 8 bases. This CDR3 spans 15 amino acids. Germline lookup yields CDR1 SGHNT and CDR2 YYREEE (reference sequence). Trimming cost V 0 bases and J 8 bases; bases outside gene matches: 9. The whole variable domain, remainder taken from reference TRBV5-4 and TRBJ1-2, is ETGVTQSPTHLIKTRGQQVTLRCSSQSGHNTVSWYQQALGQGPQFIFQYYREEENGRGNFPPRFSGLQFPNYSSELNVNALELDDSALYLCASSLDLDRAWGYTFGSGTRLTVV.

Ten or more counts support this clonotype. This sequence joins TRBV7-2 and TRBJ1-1; no clear D. Per the germline V gene, CDR1 is SGHTA and CDR2 is FQGNSA. The CDR3 length is 14 residues. The V and J ends lost 6 bases and 7 bases respectively, with 18 bases between them. The CDR3 DNA is TGTGCCAGCAGTTGGCCCGGCAGGAACCTTGAAGCTTTCTTT. This sequence encodes CASSWPGRNLEAFF.

This clonotype was seen repeatedly, ten times or more. V gene TRBV28 combines with J gene TRBJ2-1; 8 bases map to TRBD1. The CDR3 runs to 17 residues. Trimming took 5 bases from V and 2 from J; bases not matched to a gene: 11. Germline CDR1 reads MDHEN; CDR2 reads SYDVKM. CDR3 residues: CASSISQGAGAYNEQFF. In DNA form, the CDR3 reads TGTGCCAGCAGTATATCTCAGGGGGCAGGCGCCTACAATGAGCAGTTCTTC.

This clonotype was observed many times. The chain has TRBV7-2 and TRBJ2-5; D is possibly TRBD1 (6 bases). V was trimmed by 4 bases and J by 5 bases, leaving 11 bases between them. The CDR3 is 13 amino acids. Germline V gene lookup returns CDR1 SGHTA and CDR2 FQGNSA. DNA for the CDR3: TGTGCCAGCAGCTCACAGGGAGTGGAGACCCAGTACTTC. This codes for CASSSQGVETQYF.

This clonotype was counted many times. This rearrangement joins TRBV20-1 to TRBJ1-2; D gene unclear. Between the trimmed V and J ends, which lost 5 bases and 6 bases, there was a span of 10 bases. Germline loops: CDR1 DFQATT, CDR2 SNEGSKA (reference sequence). The CDR3 totals 11 residues. This chain's CDR3 is CSAADLHGYTF. The CDR3 nucleotides read TGCAGTGCTGCCGATCTCCATGGCTACACCTTC.

This clonotype has ten or more counts. The V gene is TRBV9, the J gene TRBJ1-2; possibly TRBD1 for D (5 bases). The germline CDR1 and CDR2 sequences are SGDLS and YYNGEE. Trimming pared 6 bases from V and 6 bases from J, leaving 12 bases between. The CDR3 length is 12 residues. CDR3 residues: CASNQGVDGYTF. The DNA of the CDR3 is TGTGCCAGCAACCAGGGCGTAGATGGCTACACCTTC.

This clonotype was detected many times. This chain links TRBV7-6 with TRBJ1-1; TRBD1 agrees at 8 bases. This CDR3 comprises 16 residues. In germline, CDR1 is SGHVS, CDR2 FNYEAQ. V lost 1 base to trimming and J lost 6 bases; unmatched junction nucleotides: 10. In DNA, the CDR3 is TGTGCCAGCAGCTTAGGAGCCGACAGGGGTCGGGCTGAAGCTTTCTTT. The encoded protein is CASSLGADRGRAEAFF.

This clonotype was seen at least ten times. V and J are TRBV2 and TRBJ2-7, with a tentative D call TRBD2 (6 bases). Germline V gives CDR1 SNHLY, CDR2 FYNNEI. V lost 3 bases, J lost 3 bases, and 12 bases lay in between. There are 14 residues in the CDR3. The CDR3 region is CASSEQGGSYEQYF. DNA of the CDR3: TGTGCCAGCAGTGAGCAGGGAGGTAGCTACGAGCAGTACTTC.

Ten or more counts support this clonotype. The J gene is TRBJ2-7, the V gene TRBV7-8; TRBD1 is a possible D gene (6 bases). This CDR3 has 14 amino acids. The V end was cut by 4 bases, the J end by 4 bases, with 14 bases between. Germline CDR1 SGHVS, CDR2 FQNEAQ. The CDR3 DNA reads as TGTGCCAGCAGCTCCCACGGACAGAGTTACGAGCAGTACTTC. It codes for CASSSHGQSYEQYF.

The V call is TRBV20-1, the J call TRBJ1-1; TRBD1 might be the D (5 bases). Trimming took 6 bases from V and 1 from J, leaving 9 bases between them. Germline values: CDR1 DFQATT, CDR2 SNEGSKA (reference sequence). This CDR3 contains 12 residues. The chain's CDR3 is CSAEGQNTEAFF. The CDR3 nucleotides are TGCAGTGCAGAAGGACAGAACACTGAAGCTTTCTTT.

This clonotype was seen ten or more times. This chain links TRBV7-2 with TRBJ1-1; D remains unclear. CDR3 length: 14 amino acids. V was shortened by 3 bases and J by 4 bases, with 12 bases between the two germline ends. Germline V CDR1 and CDR2: SGHTA, FQGNSA. The CDR3 here is CASSFFNMGTEAFF. CDR3 nucleotides: TGTGCCAGCAGCTTCTTCAACATGGGCACTGAAGCTTTCTTT. Based on the CDR3 plus reference TRBV7-2 and TRBJ1-1, the full variable domain is GAGVSQSPSNKVTEKGKDVELRCDPISGHTALYWYRQSLGQGLEFLIYFQGNSAPDKSGLPSDRFSAERTGGSVSTLTIQRTQQEDSAVYLCASSFFNMGTEAFFGQGTRLTVV.

There are many counts of this clonotype. V usage is TRBV6-6 and J usage is TRBJ1-1; no clear D. Trimming cost V 8 bases and J 1 base, with 8 bases left between them. The CDR3 is 12 amino acids. Germline assignment: CDR1 MNHNY and CDR2 SVGAGI (reference sequence). The CDR3 bases are TGTGCCAGCGCAGCATCGAACACTGAAGCTTTCTTT. It specifies CASAASNTEAFF.